This T cell receptor beta chain appears in the sequencing data of a study of blood T cell repertoires in COVID-19. This CDR3 has 14 residues. The germline V gene has CDR1 SGHVT and CDR2 SQSDAQ. The V segment lost 1 base and the J segment 11 bases; nucleotides outside the gene matches: 7. Measured with immunoSEQ multiplex PCR; TCRdb has only the in-frame clones, and not every one. The table shows approximately 500,000 clones, with over 75% occurring only once. The TCR sequence derives from a woman aged 40 to 55 who had recovered from COVID-19. Sequenced input: PBMCs or T cells enriched from blood (not recorded which). The chain has TRBV7-4 and TRBJ1-4, with 7 bases fitting TRBD1. The CDR3 here is CASSLGQGTGKLFF. The CDR3 DNA reads TGTGCCAGCAGCTTAGGACAGGGAACGGGGAAACTGTTTTTT.